The present T cell receptor beta chain was sequenced within a study of cytomegalovirus exposure and HLA in healthy donors. Study-level results: Specific recognition of CMV antigens was confirmed in vitro for three chains (all CMV-associated).

This clone was detected only a few times. No antigen is known for it. After removal of 8 bases from V and 1 base from J, the junction contained 8 bases not matched to a gene. CDR3 length: 15 residues. Per germline, CDR1 MDHEN and CDR2 SYDVKM. Profiled with immunoSEQ multiplex PCR; TCRdb holds only in-frame clones, not every one. The profile shows tens of thousands of clones, around 90% of them singletons. The clonotype was recovered from a woman younger than 30 in good health and CMV-seronegative. The specimen was PBMCs. The rearrangement uses TRBV28 and TRBJ1-5, with 7 bases aligning to TRBD1. CDR3 DNA sequence: TGTGCCAGCTTTACAGGGGAAGTGAGCAATCAGCCCCAGCATTTT. This gives the protein CASFTGEVSNQPQHF.